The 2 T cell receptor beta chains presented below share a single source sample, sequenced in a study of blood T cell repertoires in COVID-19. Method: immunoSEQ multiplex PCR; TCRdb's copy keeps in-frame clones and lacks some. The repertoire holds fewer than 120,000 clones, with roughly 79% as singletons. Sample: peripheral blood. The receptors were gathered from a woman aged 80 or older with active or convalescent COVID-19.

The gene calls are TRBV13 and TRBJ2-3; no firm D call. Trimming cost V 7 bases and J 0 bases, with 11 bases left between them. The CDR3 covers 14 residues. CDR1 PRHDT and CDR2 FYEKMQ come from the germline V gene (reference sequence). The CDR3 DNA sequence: TGTGCCAGCACTCTGGTAGTCAGCACAGATACGCAGTATTTT. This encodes CASTLVVSTDTQYF.

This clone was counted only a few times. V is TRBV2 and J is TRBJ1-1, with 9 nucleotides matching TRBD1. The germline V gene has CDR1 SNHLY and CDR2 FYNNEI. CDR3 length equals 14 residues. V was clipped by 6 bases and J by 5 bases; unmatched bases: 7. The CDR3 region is CASSLGTGMTEAFF. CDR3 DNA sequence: TGTGCCAGCAGCCTAGGGACAGGGATGACTGAAGCTTTCTTT.